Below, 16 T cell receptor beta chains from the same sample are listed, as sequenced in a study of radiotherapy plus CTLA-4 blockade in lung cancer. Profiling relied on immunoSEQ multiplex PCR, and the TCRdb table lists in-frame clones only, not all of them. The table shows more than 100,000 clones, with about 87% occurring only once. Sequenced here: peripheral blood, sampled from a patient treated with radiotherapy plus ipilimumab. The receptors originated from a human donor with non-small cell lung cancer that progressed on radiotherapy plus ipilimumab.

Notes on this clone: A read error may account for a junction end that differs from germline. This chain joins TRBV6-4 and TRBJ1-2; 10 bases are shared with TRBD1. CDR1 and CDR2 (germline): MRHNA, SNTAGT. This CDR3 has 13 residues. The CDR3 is CARTEPGQGLEVF. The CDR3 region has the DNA TGTGCCAGAACCGAACCGGGACAGGGGTTGGAGGTCTTC.

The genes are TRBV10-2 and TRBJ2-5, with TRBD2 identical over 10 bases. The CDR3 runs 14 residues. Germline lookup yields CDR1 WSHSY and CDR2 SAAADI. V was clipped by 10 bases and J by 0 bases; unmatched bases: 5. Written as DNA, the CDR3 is TGCGCCAACCTTAGCGGGAGGAACCAAGAGACCCAGTACTTC. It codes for CANLSGRNQETQYF.

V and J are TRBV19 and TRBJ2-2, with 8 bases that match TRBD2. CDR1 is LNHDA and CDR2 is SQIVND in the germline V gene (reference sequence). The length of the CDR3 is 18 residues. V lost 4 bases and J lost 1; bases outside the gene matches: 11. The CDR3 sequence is CASSSPPRLARNTGELFF. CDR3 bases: TGTGCCAGTAGTAGCCCCCCTCGACTAGCGCGGAACACCGGGGAGCTGTTTTTT.

The CDR3 region is CASTDRGSTGELFF. CDR3 bases: TGTGCCAGCACGGACAGGGGGTCCACCGGGGAGCTGTTTTTT. The rearrangement joins TRBV19 to TRBJ2-2, with 10 positions matching TRBD1. The V segment lost 9 bases and the J segment 4 bases; nucleotides outside the gene matches: 5. CDR1 and CDR2 (germline): LNHDA, SQIVND (reference sequence). The CDR3 sequence is 14 residues long. Full variable domain (missing parts from reference TRBV19 and TRBJ2-2): DGGITQSPKYLFRKEGQNVTLSCEQNLNHDAMYWYRQDPGQGLRLIYYSQIVNDFQKGDIAEGYSVSREKKESFPLTVTSAQKNPTAFYLCASTDRGSTGELFFGEGSRLTVL.

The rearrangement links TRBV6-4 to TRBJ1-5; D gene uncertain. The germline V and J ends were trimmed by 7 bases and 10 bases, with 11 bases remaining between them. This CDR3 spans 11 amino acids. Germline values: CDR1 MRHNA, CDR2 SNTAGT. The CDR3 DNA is TGTGCCAGCAACCGCGGGGTACCCCAGCATTTT. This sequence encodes CASNRGVPQHF.

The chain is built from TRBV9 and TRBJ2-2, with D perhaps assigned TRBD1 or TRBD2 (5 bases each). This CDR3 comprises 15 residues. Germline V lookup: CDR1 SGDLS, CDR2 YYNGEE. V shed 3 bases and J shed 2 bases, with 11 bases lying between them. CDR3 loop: CASSALGVNTGELFF. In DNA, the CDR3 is TGTGCCAGCAGCGCGTTGGGGGTAAACACCGGGGAGCTGTTTTTT.

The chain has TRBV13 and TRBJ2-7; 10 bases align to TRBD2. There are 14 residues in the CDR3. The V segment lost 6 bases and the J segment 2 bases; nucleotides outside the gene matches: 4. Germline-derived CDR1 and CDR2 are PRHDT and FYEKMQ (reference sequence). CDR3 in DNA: TGTGCCAGCAGAGCTAGCGGGAGAACCTACGAGCAGTACTTC. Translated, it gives CASRASGRTYEQYF.

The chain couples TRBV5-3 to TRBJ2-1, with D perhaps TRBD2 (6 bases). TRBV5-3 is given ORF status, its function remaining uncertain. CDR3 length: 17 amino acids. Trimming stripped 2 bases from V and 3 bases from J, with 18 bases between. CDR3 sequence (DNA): TGTGCCAGAAGCTTTAACTCTACGGGGGAAGACTACAATGAGCAGTTCTTC. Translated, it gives CARSFNSTGEDYNEQFF.

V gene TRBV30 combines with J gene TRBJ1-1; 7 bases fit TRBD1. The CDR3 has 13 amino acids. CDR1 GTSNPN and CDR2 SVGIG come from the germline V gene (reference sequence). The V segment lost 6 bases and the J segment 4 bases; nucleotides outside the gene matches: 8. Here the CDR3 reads CACRTGRGTEAFF. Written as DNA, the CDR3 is TGTGCCTGCAGGACAGGCCGCGGCACTGAAGCTTTCTTT.

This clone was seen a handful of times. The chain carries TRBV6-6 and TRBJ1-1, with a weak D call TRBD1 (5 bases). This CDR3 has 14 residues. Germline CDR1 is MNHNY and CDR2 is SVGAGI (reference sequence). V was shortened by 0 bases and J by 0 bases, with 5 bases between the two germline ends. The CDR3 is CASSYSGVNTEAFF. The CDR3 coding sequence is TGTGCCAGCAGTTACTCGGGGGTGAACACTGAAGCTTTCTTT.

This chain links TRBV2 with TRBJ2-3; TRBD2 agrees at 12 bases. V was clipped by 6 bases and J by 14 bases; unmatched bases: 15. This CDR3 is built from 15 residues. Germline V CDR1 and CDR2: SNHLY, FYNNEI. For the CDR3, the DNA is TGTGCCAGCAGCCCGAGACTAGCGGGAGAACCCGGGAGGTATTTT. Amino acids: CASSPRLAGEPGRYF.

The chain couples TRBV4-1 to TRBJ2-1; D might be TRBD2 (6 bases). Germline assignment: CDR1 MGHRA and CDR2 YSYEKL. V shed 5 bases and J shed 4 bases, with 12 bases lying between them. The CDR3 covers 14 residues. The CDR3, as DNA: TGCGCCAGCAGCTCGGGAGTTGTTTACAATGAGCAGTTCTTC. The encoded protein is CASSSGVVYNEQFF.

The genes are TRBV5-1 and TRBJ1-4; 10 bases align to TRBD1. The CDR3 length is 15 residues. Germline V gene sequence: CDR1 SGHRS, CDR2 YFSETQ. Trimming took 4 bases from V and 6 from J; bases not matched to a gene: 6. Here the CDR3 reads CASSGTGTGDEKLFF. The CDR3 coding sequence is TGCGCCAGCAGCGGGACCGGGACAGGGGATGAAAAACTGTTTTTT.

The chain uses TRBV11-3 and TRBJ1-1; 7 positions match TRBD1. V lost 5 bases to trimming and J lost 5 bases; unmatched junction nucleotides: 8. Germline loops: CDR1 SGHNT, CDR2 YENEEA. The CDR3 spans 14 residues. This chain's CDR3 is CASSPSTGITEAFF. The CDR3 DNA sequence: TGTGCCAGCAGCCCCTCGACAGGGATTACTGAAGCTTTCTTT.

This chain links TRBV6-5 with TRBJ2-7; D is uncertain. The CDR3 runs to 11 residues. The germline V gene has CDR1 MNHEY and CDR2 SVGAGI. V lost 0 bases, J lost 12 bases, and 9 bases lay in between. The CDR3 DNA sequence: TGTGCCAGCAGTTACTCAGCCAAGCGGTACTTC. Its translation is CASSYSAKRYF.

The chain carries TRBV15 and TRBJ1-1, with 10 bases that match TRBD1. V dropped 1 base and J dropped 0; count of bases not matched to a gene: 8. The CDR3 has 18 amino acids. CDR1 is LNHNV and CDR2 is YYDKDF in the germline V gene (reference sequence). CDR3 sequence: CATSRVPLGTGVNTEAFF. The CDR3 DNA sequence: TGTGCCACCAGCAGAGTTCCTCTCGGGACAGGGGTGAACACTGAAGCTTTCTTT.